The clone carrying this T cell receptor beta chain registers medium-sized (0.01 to 0.1%) by frequency. The data belong to a study of T cell clusters in autoimmune cytopenias. The CDR3 covers 19 residues. Germline lookup yields CDR1 SGHRS and CDR2 YFSETQ. Each sample's input was 200 to 250 ng genomic DNA, roughly 38,000 genome equivalents. Multiplex touch-down PCR amplified TRB using TRB-A and TRB-B pools in one tube. TCRdb re-called the multiplex PCR reads; every CDR3 protein appears as one record, without DNA. Listed are thousands of distinct CDR3 sequences; 6% falls within the top ten. V usage is TRBV5-1 and J usage is TRBJ1-6. The source of this sequence is a human donor with an autoimmune cytopenia or autoimmune hepatitis (not recorded which). The sample was peripheral blood. This CDR3 reads CASSSSGTPRSSYNSPLHF.